This T cell receptor (beta chain) is from a study of Ad26.COV2.S vaccination and SARS-CoV-2 variants. Study-wide context: Dosing was one shot or two shots 56 days apart.

Noted treatment: roughly 19 received Ad26.COV2.S at low or high dose, single or two shots; 5 received placebo; per-sample allocation not given. Following the first vaccine or placebo injection, samples were taken on day 63. Boston hosted the donor, who was an adult aged 18-55 years. As its vector, the vaccine had Ad26, which expressed Wuhan-strain SARS-CoV-2 spike. Study-wide results and limits: Vaccine and placebo recipients had similar non-spike TCR breadth.

Produced via immunoSEQ multiplex PCR; TCRdb's table is partial and in-frame only. The sample includes nearly 400,000 clones, 89% of them seen just once. Of note for this clone: Antigen: not known.

The CDR3 consists of 14 residues. Trimming removed 8 bases from V and 4 bases from J, with 15 bases in between. Germline lookup yields CDR1 PRHDT and CDR2 FYEKMQ (reference sequence). This receptor was obtained from a person aged 18-65 years who received the Ad26.COV2.S COVID-19 vaccine or a placebo. This chain uses TRBV13 with TRBJ2-1; D perhaps matches TRBD2 (6 bases). Sequences were derived from peripheral blood, sampled in a trial of Ad26.COV2.S vaccine versus placebo. The CDR3 DNA reads TGTGCCAGCGGGCCGGGCGGGGTATACAATGAGCAGTTCTTC. Translated, it gives CASGPGGVYNEQFF.